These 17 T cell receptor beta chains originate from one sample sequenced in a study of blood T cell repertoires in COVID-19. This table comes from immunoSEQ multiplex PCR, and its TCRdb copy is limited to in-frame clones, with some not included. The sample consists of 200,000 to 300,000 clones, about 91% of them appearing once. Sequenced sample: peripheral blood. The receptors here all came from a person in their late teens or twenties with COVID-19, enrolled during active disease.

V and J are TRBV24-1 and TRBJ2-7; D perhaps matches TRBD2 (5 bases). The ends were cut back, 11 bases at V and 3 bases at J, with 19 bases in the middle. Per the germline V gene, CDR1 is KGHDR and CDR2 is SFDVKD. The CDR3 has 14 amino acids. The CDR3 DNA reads TGTGCCATCAAGTTGGGTCTAGGAGGCTACGAGCAGTACTTC. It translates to CAIKLGLGGYEQYF.

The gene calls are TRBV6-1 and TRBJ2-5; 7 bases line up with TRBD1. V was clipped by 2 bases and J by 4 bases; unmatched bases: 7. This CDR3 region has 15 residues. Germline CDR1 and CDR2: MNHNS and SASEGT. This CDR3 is CASSEFGQVLETQYF. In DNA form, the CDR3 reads TGTGCCAGCAGTGAATTTGGACAGGTCCTAGAGACCCAGTACTTC.

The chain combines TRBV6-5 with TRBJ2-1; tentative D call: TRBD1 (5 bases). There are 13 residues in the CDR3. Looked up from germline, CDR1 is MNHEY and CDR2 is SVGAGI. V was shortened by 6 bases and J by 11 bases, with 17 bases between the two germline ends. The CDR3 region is CASSGGARDKQFF. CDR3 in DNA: TGTGCCAGCAGCGGTGGGGCCAGGGATAAGCAGTTCTTC.

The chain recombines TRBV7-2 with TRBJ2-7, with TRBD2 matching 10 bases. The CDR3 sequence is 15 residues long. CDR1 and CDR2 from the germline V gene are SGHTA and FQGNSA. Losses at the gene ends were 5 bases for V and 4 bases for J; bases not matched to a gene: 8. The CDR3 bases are TGTGCCAGCAGCCCTTCAAGCGGGAGGGTTTACGAGCAGTACTTC. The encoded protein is CASSPSSGRVYEQYF.

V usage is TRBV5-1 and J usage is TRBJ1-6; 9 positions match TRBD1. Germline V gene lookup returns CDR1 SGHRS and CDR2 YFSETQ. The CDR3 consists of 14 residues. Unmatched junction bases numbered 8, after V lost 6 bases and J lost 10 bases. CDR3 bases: TGCGCCAGCACCCCGGACAGGGGAGGATCACCCCTCCACTTT. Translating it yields CASTPDRGGSPLHF.

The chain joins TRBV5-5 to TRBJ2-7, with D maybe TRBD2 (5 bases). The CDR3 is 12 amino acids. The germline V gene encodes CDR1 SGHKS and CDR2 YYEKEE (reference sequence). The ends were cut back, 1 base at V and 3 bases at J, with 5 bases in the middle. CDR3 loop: CASSLTSYEQYF. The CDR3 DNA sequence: TGTGCCAGCAGCTTGACTAGCTACGAGCAGTACTTC.

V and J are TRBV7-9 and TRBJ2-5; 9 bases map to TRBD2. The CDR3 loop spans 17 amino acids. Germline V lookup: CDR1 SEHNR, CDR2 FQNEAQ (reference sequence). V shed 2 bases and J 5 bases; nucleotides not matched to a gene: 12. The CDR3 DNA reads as TGTGCCAGCAGCTTATCGTCTCGGGTTAGCGGGAGTGAGACCCAGTACTTC. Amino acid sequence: CASSLSSRVSGSETQYF. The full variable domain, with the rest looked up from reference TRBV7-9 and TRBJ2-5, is DTGVSQNPRHKITKRGQNVTFRCDPISEHNRLYWYRQTLGQGPEFLTYFQNEAQLEKSRLLSDRFSAERPKGSFSTLEIQRTEQGDSAMYLCASSLSSRVSGSETQYFGPGTRLLVL.

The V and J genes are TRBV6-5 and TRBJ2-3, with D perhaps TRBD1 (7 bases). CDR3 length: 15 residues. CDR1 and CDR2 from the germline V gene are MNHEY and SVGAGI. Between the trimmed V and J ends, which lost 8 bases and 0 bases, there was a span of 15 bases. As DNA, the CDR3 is TGTGCCAGCGCCCTGGGGGGACAGAGCACAGATACGCAGTATTTT. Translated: CASALGGQSTDTQYF.

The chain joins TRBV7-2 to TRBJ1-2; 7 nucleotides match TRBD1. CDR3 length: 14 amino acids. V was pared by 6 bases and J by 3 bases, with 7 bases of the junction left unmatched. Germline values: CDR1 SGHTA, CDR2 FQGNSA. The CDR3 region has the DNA TGTGCCAGCAGGCTGACAGGGCGGGACTATGGCTACACCTTC. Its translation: CASRLTGRDYGYTF.

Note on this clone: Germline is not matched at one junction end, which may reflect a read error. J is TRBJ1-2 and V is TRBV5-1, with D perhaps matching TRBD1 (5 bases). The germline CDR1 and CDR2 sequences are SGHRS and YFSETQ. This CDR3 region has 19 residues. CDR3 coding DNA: TGCGCCAGCAGCTTGGAAGGGGTGAGGTCACCCGAAGTGTCTTACGGCTACACCTTT. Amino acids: CASSLEGVRSPEVSYGYTF.

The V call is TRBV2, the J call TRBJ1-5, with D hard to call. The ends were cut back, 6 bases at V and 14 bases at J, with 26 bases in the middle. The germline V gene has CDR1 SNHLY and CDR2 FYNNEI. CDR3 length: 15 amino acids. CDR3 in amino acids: CASRGPPDAGRREHF. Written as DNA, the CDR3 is TGTGCCAGCAGAGGCCCCCCGGACGCAGGTCGGAGGGAGCATTTT.

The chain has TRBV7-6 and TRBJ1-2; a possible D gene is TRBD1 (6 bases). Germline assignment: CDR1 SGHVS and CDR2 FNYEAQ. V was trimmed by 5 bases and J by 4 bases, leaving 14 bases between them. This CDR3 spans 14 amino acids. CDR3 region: CASSEIQGRYGYTF. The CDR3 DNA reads TGTGCCAGCAGCGAAATACAGGGACGCTATGGCTACACCTTC.

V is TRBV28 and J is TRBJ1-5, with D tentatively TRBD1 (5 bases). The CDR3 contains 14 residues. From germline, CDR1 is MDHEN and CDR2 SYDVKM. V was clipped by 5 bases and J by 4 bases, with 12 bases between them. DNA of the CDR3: TGTGCCAGCAGTCGGGGGTGGGGGAATCAGCCCCAGCATTTT. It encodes CASSRGWGNQPQHF.

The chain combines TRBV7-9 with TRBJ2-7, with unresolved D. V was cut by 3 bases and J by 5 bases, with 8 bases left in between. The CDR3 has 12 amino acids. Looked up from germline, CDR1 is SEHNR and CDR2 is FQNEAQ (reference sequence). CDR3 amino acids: CASSFPQDEQYF. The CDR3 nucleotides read TGTGCCAGCAGCTTCCCCCAGGACGAGCAGTACTTC.

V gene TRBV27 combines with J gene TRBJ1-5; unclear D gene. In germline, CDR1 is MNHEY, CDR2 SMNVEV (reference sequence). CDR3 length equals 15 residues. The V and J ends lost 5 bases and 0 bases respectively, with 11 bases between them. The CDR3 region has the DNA TGTGCCAGCAGTCCGGAGTTTTATAGCAATCAGCCCCAGCATTTT. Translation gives CASSPEFYSNQPQHF.

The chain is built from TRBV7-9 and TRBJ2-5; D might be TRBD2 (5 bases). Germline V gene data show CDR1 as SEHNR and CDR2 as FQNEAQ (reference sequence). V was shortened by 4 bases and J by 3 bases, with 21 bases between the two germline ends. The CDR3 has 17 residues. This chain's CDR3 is CASSSNNQAEQKETQYF. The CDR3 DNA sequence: TGTGCCAGCAGCTCGAACAACCAAGCGGAACAAAAAGAGACCCAGTACTTC.

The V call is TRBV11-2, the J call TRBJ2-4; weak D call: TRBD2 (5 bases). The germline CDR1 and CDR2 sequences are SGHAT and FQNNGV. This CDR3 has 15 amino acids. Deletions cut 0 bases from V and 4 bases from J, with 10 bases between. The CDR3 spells CASSLEWGVKNIQYF. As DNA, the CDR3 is TGTGCCAGCAGCTTAGAATGGGGAGTGAAAAACATTCAGTACTTC.